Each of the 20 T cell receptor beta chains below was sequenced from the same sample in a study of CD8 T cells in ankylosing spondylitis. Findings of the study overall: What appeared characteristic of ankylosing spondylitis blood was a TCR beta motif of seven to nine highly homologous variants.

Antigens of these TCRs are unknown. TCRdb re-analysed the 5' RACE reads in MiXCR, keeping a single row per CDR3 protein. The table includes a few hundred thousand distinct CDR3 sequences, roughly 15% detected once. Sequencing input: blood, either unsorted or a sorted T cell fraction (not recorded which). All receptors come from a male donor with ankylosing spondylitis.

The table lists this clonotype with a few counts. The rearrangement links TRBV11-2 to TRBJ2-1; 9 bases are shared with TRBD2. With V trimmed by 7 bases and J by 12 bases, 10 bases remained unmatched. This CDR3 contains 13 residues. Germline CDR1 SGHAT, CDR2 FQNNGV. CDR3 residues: CASTPFAGGGQFF. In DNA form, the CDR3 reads TGTGCCAGCACCCCCTTCGCGGGAGGGGGGCAGTTCTTC.

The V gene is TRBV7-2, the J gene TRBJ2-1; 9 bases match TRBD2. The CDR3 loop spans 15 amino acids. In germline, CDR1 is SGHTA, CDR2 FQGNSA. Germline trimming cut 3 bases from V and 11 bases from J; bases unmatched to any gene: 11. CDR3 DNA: TGTGCCAGCAGCTTTTCGCCAGCGGGGGGCTACAAGCAGTTCTTC. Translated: CASSFSPAGGYKQFF.

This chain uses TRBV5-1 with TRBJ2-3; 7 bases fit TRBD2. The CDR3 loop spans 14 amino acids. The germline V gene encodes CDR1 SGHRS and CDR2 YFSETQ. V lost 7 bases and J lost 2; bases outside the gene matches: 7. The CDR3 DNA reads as TGCGCCAGCCGTCAGCGGGGAATCACAGATACGCAGTATTTT. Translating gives CASRQRGITDTQYF. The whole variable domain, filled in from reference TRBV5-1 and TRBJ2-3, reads KAGVTQTPRYLIKTRGQQVTLSCSPISGHRSVSWYQQTPGQGLQFLFEYFSETQRNKGNFPGRFSGRQFSNSRSEMNVSTLELGDSALYLCASRQRGITDTQYFGPGTRLTVL.

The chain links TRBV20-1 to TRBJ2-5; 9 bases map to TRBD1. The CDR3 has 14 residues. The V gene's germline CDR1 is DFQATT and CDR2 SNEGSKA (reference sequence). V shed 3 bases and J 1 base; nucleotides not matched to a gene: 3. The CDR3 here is CSASPGQGQETQYF. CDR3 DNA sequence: TGCAGTGCTAGTCCGGGACAGGGCCAAGAGACCCAGTACTTC.

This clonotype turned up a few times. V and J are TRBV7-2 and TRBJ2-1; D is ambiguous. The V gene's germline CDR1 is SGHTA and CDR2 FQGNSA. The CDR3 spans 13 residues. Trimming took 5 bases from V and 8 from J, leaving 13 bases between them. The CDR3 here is CASSILWGDEQFF. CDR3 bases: TGTGCCAGCAGCATATTGTGGGGTGATGAGCAGTTCTTC.

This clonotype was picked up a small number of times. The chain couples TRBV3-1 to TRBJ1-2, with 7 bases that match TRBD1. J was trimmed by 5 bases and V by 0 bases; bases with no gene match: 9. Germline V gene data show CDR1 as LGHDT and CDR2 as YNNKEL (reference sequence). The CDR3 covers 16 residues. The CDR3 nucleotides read TGTGCCAGCAGCCAAGAAGTTAAGGGGGCCGCATATGGCTACACCTTC. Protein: CASSQEVKGAAYGYTF.

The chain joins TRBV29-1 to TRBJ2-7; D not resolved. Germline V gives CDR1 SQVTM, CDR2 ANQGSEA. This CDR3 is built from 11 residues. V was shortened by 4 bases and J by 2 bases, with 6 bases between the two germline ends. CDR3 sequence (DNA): TGCAGCGTTGGGTCCGCCTACGAGCAGTACTTC. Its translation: CSVGSAYEQYF.

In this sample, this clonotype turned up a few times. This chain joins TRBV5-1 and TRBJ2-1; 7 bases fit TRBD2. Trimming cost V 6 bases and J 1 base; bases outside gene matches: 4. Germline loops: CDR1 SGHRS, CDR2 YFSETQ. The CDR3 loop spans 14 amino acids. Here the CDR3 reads CASMREWSYNEQFF. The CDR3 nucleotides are TGCGCCAGCATGCGGGAGTGGTCCTACAATGAGCAGTTCTTC.

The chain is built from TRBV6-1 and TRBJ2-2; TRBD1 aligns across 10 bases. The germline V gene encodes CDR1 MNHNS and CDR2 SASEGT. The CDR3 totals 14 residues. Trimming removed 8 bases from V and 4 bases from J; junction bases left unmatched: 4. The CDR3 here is CASQDRGATGELFF. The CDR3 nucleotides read TGTGCCAGCCAGGACAGGGGGGCCACCGGGGAGCTGTTTTTT.

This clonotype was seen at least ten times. This chain's CDR3 is CASRTGGRSTEAFF. The CDR3 DNA reads as TGTGCCAGCAGAACAGGGGGCCGGAGCACTGAAGCTTTCTTT. The chain has TRBV12-3 or TRBV12-4 and TRBJ1-1; 9 nucleotides match TRBD1. The CDR3 consists of 14 residues. Unmatched junction bases numbered 6, after V lost 6 bases and J lost 4 bases.

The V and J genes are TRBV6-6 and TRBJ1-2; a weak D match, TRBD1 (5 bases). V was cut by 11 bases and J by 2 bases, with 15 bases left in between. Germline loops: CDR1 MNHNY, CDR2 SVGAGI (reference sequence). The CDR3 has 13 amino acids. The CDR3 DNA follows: TGTGCCTCCCAAGTGGGGCCCAACTATGGCTACACCTTC. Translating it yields CASQVGPNYGYTF.

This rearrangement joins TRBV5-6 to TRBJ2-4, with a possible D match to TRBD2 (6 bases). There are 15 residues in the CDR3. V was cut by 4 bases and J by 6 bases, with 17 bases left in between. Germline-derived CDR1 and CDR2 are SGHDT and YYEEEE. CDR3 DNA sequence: TGTGCCAGCAGCAACGGGGGTTTTCGGGGAAACATTCAGTACTTC. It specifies CASSNGGFRGNIQYF. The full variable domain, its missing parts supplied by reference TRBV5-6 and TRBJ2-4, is DAGVTQSPTHLIKTRGQQVTLRCSPKSGHDTVSWYQQALGQGPQFIFQYYEEEERQRGNFPDRFSGHQFPNYSSELNVNALLLGDSALYLCASSNGGFRGNIQYFGAGTRLSVL.

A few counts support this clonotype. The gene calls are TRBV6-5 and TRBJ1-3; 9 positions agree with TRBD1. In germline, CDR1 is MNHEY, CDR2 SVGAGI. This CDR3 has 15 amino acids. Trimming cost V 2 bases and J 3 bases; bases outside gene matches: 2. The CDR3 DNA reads TGTGCCAGCAGTTACCAGGGACAGGGTGGAAACACCATATATTTT. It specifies CASSYQGQGGNTIYF.

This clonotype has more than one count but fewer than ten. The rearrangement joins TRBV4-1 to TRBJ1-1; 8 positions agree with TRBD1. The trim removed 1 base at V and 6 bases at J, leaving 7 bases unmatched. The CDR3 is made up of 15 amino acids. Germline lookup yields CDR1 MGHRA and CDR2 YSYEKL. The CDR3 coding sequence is TGCGCCAGCAGCCAAGGACAGGGGATAATCGCTGAAGCTTTCTTT. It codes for CASSQGQGIIAEAFF.

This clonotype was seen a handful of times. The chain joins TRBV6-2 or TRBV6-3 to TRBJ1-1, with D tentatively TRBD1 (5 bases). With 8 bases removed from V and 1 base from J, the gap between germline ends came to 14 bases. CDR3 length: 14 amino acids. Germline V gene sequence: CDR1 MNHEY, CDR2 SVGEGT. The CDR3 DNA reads TGTGCCAGCCACCCGGGGGGGTCGAACACTGAAGCTTTCTTT. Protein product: CASHPGGSNTEAFF.

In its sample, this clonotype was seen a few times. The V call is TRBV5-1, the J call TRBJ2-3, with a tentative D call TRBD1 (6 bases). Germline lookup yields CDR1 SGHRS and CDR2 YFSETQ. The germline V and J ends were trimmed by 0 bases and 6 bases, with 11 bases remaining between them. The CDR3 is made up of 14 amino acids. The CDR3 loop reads CASSLEGVWDTQYF. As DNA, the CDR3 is TGCGCCAGCAGCTTGGAGGGGGTGTGGGATACGCAGTATTTT.

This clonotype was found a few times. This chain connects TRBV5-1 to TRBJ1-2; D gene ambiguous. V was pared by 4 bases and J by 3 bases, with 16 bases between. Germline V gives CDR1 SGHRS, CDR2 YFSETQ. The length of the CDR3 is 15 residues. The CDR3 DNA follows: TGCGCCAGCAGCCCAGGCTTCATCGCAGACTATGGCTACACCTTC. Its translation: CASSPGFIADYGYTF.

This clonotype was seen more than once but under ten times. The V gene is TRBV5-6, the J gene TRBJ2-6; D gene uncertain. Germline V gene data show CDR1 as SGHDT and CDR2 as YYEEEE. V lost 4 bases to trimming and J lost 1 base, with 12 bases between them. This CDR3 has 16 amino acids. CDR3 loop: CASSHDGPSGANVLTF. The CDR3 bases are TGTGCCAGCAGCCATGACGGGCCTTCTGGGGCCAACGTCCTGACTTTC. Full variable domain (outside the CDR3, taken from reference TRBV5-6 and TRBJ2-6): DAGVTQSPTHLIKTRGQQVTLRCSPKSGHDTVSWYQQALGQGPQFIFQYYEEEERQRGNFPDRFSGHQFPNYSSELNVNALLLGDSALYLCASSHDGPSGANVLTFGAGSRLTVL.

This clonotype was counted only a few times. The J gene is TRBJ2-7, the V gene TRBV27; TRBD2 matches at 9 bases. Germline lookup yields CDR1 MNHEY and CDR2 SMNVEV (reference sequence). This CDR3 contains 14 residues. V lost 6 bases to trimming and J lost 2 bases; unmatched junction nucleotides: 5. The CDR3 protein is CASRVTSGTYEQYF. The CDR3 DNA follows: TGTGCCAGCAGGGTGACTAGCGGAACCTACGAGCAGTACTTC.

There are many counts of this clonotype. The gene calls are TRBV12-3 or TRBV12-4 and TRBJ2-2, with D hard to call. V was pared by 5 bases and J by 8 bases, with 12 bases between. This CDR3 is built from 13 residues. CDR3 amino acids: CASSRASRGELFF. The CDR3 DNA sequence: TGTGCCAGCAGTCGGGCTTCTAGAGGGGAGCTGTTTTTT.